Included here is one TCR beta chain sequence, with context. The target antigen is unknown. Libraries were prepared by immunoSEQ multiplex PCR; TCRdb keeps only in-frame clonotypes and omits some of them. In the table there are just under 60,000 clones, about four fifths of which are singletons. Time point described: after dendritic cell vaccination, including at tumor progression/relapse. Patients had residual fresh-frozen tumor tissue and more than two years of survival data. The data derive from a study of glioma-infiltrating T cells after dendritic cell vaccination. Whole-study context: The vaccine used monocyte-derived dendritic cells pulsed overnight with autologous tumor lysate.

Overall study results and limits: Patients with more pretreatment TILs had longer time to progression and survival.

Germline CDR1 is MGHRA and CDR2 is YSYEKL. The V end was cut by 2 bases, the J end by 0 bases, with 17 bases between. The CDR3 loop spans 18 amino acids. This clonotype originated in a human donor with glioblastoma. J is TRBJ2-1 and V is TRBV4-1, with D perhaps TRBD2 (5 bases). Source: blood, taken after dendritic cell vaccination. The CDR3 DNA sequence: TGCGCCAGCAGCCAAAGGGAGCTCGCGGCGAGCTCCTACAATGAGCAGTTCTTC. Its translation is CASSQRELAASSYNEQFF.